These 14 T cell receptor beta chains came from one sample sequenced in a study of control samples from healthy donors and cancer patients. Method: immunoSEQ multiplex PCR; TCRdb's copy keeps in-frame clones and lacks some. The table has 55,000 to 90,000 clones, under 90% seen once. The sequencing input was blood. All receptors come from a middle-aged man in good health.

This clone was seen only a few times. CDR3 coding DNA: TGCGCCAGCAGCCCAGCAGGGGAAGGTTTTTCGAACACCGGGGAGCTGTTTTTT. This encodes CASSPAGEGFSNTGELFF. V gene TRBV4-1 combines with J gene TRBJ2-2, with a tentative D call TRBD1 (6 bases). Trimming took 4 bases from V and 0 from J, leaving 18 bases between them. CDR1 is MGHRA and CDR2 is YSYEKL in the germline V gene. The CDR3 sequence is 18 residues long.

This rearrangement joins TRBV20-1 to TRBJ2-7; 10 bases line up with TRBD1. V lost 3 bases and J lost 3; bases outside the gene matches: 5. CDR3 length: 14 amino acids. Germline V gene sequence: CDR1 DFQATT, CDR2 SNEGSKA (reference sequence). The CDR3 DNA reads TGCAGTGCTAGTACCGGGACAGGGGACTACGAGCAGTACTTC. Its protein is CSASTGTGDYEQYF.

A few counts support this clone. V is TRBV6-2 or TRBV6-3 and J is TRBJ2-1, with unresolved D. Per germline, CDR1 MNHEY and CDR2 SVGEGT. The V and J ends lost 6 bases and 3 bases respectively, with 9 bases between them. This CDR3 comprises 13 residues. As DNA, the CDR3 is TGTGCCAGCAGCCTGGACCACTACAATGAGCAGTTCTTC. It encodes CASSLDHYNEQFF.

The genes are TRBV5-6 and TRBJ1-2; D gene unclear. The CDR3 is 13 amino acids. Germline values: CDR1 SGHDT, CDR2 YYEEEE. Trimming cost V 0 bases and J 4 bases, with 7 bases left between them. Here the CDR3 DNA reads TGTGCCAGCAGCTTGGAAGGGCGCTATGGCTACACCTTC. Encoded protein: CASSLEGRYGYTF.

This chain connects TRBV30 to TRBJ1-2; D may be TRBD1 (6 bases). The CDR3 has 11 amino acids. V was pared by 4 bases and J by 5 bases, with 8 bases between. Germline V gene data show CDR1 as GTSNPN and CDR2 as SVGIG (reference sequence). CDR3: CAWNRVYGYTF. CDR3 bases: TGTGCCTGGAACAGGGTATATGGCTACACCTTC.

The chain combines TRBV7-9 with TRBJ2-5; a weak D match, TRBD2 (7 bases). V was shortened by 2 bases and J by 0 bases, with 10 bases between the two germline ends. The CDR3 totals 15 residues. CDR1 is SEHNR and CDR2 is FQNEAQ in the germline V gene (reference sequence). CDR3 protein: CASSLRGGYQETQYF. Here the CDR3 DNA reads TGTGCCAGCAGCTTAAGGGGGGGGTACCAAGAGACCCAGTACTTC.

V is TRBV9 and J is TRBJ2-3; 9 bases match TRBD1. The junction had 8 bases not matched to a gene; V was cut back by 3 bases and J by 6 bases. Looked up from germline, CDR1 is SGDLS and CDR2 is YYNGEE. This CDR3 spans 15 amino acids. This chain's CDR3 is CASSEGQGPRDTQYF. In nucleotides, the CDR3 is TGTGCCAGCAGCGAAGGACAGGGGCCAAGGGATACGCAGTATTTT.

The chain couples TRBV4-1 to TRBJ2-7, with 10 bases aligning to TRBD2. CDR1 is MGHRA, CDR2 YSYEKL, per germline. This CDR3 contains 16 residues. V lost 1 base, J lost 5 bases, and 8 bases stayed unmatched. The CDR3 coding sequence is TGCGCCAGCAGCCAAGTAGCACTAGCGGGGTTTGACGAGCAGTACTTC. Translation: CASSQVALAGFDEQYF.

V gene TRBV6-6 combines with J gene TRBJ2-7; D is undetermined. The germline V gene has CDR1 MNHNY and CDR2 SVGAGI (reference sequence). The CDR3 is 12 amino acids. With 10 bases removed from V and 3 bases from J, the gap between germline ends came to 13 bases. The DNA for the CDR3 is TGTGCCATACGGTCAAAGGGCTACGAGCAGTACTTC. Encoded protein: CAIRSKGYEQYF.

This clone was found once. The chain carries TRBV1 and TRBJ2-7; TRBD2, the D gene given by the table, was not confirmed from the DNA. TRBV1 is assigned pseudogene status. This CDR3 has 19 amino acids. CDR3 in DNA: TGCACCAGCAGCCGGAACTATACCCCCTGGCTCCCGGAACACTACGAGCAGTACTTC. Its translation is CTSSRNYTPWLPEHYEQYF.

V gene TRBV11-3 combines with J gene TRBJ2-1; D gene ambiguous. In germline, CDR1 is SGHNT, CDR2 YENEEA. V gave up 5 bases and J gave up 5 bases, with 19 bases separating them. The CDR3 has 16 residues. The CDR3 DNA follows: TGTGCCAGCAGCCCGAGACAAGGTTTTGGGAACAATGAGCAGTTCTTC. Residues: CASSPRQGFGNNEQFF.

The chain uses TRBV6-9 and TRBJ2-1; a weak D match, TRBD2 (6 bases). Germline values: CDR1 MNHGY, CDR2 SVAAGI. Trimming took 6 bases from V and 4 from J, leaving 16 bases between them. The CDR3 loop spans 15 amino acids. CDR3 bases: TGTGCCAGCAGACCTAGCGCCCGGGGGTACAATGAGCAGTTCTTC. Its translation is CASRPSARGYNEQFF.

The gene calls are TRBV9 and TRBJ1-2, with D possibly TRBD1 on 6 matching bases. Between the trimmed V and J ends, which lost 4 bases and 4 bases, there was a span of 14 bases. In germline, CDR1 is SGDLS, CDR2 YYNGEE. CDR3 length: 14 amino acids. Written as DNA, the CDR3 is TGTGCCAGCAGCTGGGGACAAACCTCCTATGGCTACACCTTC. Protein product: CASSWGQTSYGYTF.

The genes are TRBV15 and TRBJ2-1; the match to TRBD1 covers 12 bases. The CDR3 is 19 amino acids. V lost 0 bases and J lost 9; bases outside the gene matches: 15. Germline V lookup: CDR1 LNHNV, CDR2 YYDKDF (reference sequence). DNA for the CDR3: TGTGCCACCAGCAGAGATTCCCCCCGTCGGGACAGGGGGCAGGCTGAGCAGTTCTTC. This translates into CATSRDSPRRDRGQAEQFF.